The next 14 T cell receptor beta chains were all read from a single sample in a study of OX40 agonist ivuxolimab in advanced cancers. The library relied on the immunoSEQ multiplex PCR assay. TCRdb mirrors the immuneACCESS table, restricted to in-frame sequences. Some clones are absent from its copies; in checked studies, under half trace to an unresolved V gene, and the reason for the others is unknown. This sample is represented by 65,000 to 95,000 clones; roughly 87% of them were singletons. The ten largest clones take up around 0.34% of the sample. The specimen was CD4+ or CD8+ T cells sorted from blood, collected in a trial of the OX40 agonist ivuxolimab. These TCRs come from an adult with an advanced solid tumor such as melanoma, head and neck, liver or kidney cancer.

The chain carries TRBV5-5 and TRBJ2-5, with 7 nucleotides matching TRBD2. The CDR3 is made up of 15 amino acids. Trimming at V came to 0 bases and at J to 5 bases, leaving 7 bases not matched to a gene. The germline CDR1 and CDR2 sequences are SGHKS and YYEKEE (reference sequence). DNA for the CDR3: TGTGCCAGCAGCTTGGTAGAGCGGGGTATTGAGACCCAGTACTTC. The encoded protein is CASSLVERGIETQYF.

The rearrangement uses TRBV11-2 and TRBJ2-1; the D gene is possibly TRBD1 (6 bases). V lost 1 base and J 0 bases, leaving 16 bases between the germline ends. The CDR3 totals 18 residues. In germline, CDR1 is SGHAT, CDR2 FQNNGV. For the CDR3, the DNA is TGTGCCAGCAGCTTAGTTTTGGGACAAGTGAGCTCCTACAATGAGCAGTTCTTC. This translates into CASSLVLGQVSSYNEQFF.

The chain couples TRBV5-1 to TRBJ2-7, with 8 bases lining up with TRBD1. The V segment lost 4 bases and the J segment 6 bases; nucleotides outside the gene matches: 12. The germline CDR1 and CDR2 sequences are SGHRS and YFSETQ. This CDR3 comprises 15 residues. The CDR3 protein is CASSLEWQGAGEQYF. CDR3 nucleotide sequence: TGCGCCAGCAGCCTGGAGTGGCAGGGGGCAGGCGAGCAGTACTTC.

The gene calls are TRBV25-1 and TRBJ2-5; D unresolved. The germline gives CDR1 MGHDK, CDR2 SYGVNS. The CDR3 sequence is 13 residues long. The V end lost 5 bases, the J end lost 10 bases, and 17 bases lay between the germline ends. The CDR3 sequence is CASSNLRVRRQYF. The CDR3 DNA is TGTGCCAGCAGTAACCTACGGGTCCGGCGCCAGTACTTC.

The CDR3 DNA sequence: TGCGCCAGCAGTCAACTAGCGGGGGACAATGAGCAGTTCTTC. It translates to CASSQLAGDNEQFF. The chain is built from TRBV5-1 and TRBJ2-1; 11 bases match TRBD2. This CDR3 region has 14 residues. V lost 5 bases to trimming and J lost 5 bases; unmatched junction nucleotides: 3. In germline, CDR1 is SGHRS, CDR2 YFSETQ.

The CDR3 sequence is CASSLEGRAYDSPLHF. Here the CDR3 DNA reads TGCGCCAGCAGCTTGGAGGGCAGGGCTTATGATTCACCCCTCCACTTT. This chain uses TRBV5-1 with TRBJ1-6; perhaps TRBD1 as D (5 bases). V lost 0 bases and J 8 bases, leaving 15 bases between the germline ends. The germline V gene has CDR1 SGHRS and CDR2 YFSETQ. This CDR3 spans 16 amino acids.

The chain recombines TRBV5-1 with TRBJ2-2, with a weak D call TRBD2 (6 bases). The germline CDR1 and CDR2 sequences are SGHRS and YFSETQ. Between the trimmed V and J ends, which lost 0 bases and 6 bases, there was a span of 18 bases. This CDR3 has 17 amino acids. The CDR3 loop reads CASSLAGTGPRAGELFF. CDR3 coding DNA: TGCGCCAGCAGCTTGGCCGGGACTGGACCTCGGGCCGGGGAGCTGTTTTTT.

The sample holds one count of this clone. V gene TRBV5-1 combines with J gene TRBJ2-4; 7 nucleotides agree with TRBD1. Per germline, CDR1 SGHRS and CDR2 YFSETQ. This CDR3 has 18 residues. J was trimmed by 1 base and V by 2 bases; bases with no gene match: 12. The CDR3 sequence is CASSLLTGDWKAKNIQYF. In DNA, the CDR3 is TGCGCCAGCAGCTTATTAACAGGGGATTGGAAGGCCAAAAACATTCAGTACTTC.

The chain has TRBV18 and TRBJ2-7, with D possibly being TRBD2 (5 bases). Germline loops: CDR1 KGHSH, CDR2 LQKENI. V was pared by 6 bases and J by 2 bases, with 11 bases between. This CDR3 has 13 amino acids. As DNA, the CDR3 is TGTGCCAGCTCCCCTCCCGGGACCTACGAGCAGTACGTC. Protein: CASSPPGTYEQYV.

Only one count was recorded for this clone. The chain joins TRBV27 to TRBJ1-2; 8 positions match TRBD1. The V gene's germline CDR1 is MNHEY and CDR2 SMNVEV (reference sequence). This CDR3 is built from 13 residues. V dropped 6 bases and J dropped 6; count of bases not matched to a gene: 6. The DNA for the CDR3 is TGTGCCAGCAGGCGGCAGGGGGCCGATGGCTACACCTTC. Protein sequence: CASRRQGADGYTF.

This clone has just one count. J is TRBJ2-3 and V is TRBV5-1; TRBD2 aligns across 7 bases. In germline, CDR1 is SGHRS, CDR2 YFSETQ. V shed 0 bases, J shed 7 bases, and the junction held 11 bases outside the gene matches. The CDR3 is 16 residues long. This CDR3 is CASSLESRGNRNTQYF. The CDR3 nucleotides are TGCGCCAGCAGCTTGGAGTCGCGGGGGAATCGCAATACGCAGTATTTT.

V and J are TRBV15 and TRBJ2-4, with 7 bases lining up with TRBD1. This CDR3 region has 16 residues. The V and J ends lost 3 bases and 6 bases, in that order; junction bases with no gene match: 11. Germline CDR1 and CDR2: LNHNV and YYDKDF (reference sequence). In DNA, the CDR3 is TGTGCCACCAGCAGGAGTCGAGACAGGGTCTCAAACATTCAGTACTTC. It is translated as CATSRSRDRVSNIQYF. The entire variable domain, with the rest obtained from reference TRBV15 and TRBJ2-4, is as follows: DAMVIQNPRYQVTQFGKPVTLSCSQTLNHNVMYWYQQKSSQAPKLLFHYYDKDFNNEADTPDNFQSRRPNTSFCFLDIRSPGLGDTAMYLCATSRSRDRVSNIQYFGAGTRLSVL.

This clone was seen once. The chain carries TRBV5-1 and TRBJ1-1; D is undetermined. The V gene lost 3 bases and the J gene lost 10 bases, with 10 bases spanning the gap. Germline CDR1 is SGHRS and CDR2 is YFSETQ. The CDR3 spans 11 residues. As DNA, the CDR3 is TGCGCCAGCAGCTCTGGGGAGGGAGCTTTCTTT. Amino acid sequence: CASSSGEGAFF.

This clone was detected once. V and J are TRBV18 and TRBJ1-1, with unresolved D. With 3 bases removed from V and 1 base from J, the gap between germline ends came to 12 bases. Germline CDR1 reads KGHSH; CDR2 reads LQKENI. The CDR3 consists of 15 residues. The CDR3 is CASSPMRTENTEAFF. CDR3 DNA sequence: TGTGCCAGCTCACCTATGAGAACAGAGAACACTGAAGCTTTCTTT.